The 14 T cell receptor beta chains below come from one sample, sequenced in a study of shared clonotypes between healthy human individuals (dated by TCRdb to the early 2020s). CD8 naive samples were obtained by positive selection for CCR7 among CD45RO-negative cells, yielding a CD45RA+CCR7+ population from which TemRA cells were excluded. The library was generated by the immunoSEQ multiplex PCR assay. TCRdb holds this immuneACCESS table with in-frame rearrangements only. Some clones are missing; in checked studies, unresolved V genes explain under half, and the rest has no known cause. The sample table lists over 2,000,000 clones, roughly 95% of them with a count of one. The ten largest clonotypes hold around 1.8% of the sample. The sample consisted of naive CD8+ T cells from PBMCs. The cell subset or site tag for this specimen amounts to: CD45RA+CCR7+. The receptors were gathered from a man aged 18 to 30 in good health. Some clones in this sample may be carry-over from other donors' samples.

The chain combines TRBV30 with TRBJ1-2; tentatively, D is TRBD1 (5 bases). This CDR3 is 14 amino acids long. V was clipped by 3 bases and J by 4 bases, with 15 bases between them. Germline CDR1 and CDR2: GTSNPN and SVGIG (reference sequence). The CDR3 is CAWSLPRGGYGYTF. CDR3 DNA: TGTGCCTGGAGCCTCCCAAGGGGAGGCTATGGCTACACCTTC.

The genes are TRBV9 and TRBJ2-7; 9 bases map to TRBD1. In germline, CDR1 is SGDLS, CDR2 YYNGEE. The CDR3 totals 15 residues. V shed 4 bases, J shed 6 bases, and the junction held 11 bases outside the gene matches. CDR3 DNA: TGTGCCAGCAGCCCCGAGGGACAGGGAATTGGCGAGCAGTACTTC. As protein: CASSPEGQGIGEQYF.

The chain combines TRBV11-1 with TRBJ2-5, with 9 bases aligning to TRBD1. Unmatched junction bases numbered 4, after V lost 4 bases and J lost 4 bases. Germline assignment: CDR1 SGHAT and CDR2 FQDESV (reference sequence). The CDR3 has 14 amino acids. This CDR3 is CASSYRQGGETQYF. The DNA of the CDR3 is TGTGCCAGCAGCTACCGACAGGGGGGAGAGACCCAGTACTTC.

CDR3 sequence reads: CASSTPGLPNTEAFF. For the CDR3, the DNA is TGTGCCAGCAGTACGCCGGGACTCCCGAACACTGAAGCTTTCTTT. The chain carries TRBV6-5 and TRBJ1-1, with a possible D match to TRBD1 (5 bases). Germline CDR1 MNHEY, CDR2 SVGAGI. The CDR3 length is 15 residues. V lost 5 bases and J 1 base, leaving 14 bases between the germline ends.

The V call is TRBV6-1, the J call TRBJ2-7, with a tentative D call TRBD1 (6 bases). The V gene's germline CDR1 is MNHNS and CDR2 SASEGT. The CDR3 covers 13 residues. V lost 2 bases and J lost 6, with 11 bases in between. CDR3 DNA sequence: TGTGCCAGCAGTGAATTTGGCAGGGGCGAGCAGTACTTC. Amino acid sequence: CASSEFGRGEQYF.

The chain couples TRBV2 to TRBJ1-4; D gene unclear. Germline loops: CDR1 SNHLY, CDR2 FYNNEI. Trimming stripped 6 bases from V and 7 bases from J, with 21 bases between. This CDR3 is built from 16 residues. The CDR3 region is CASRDSPGIGLEKLFF. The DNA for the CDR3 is TGTGCCAGCAGGGACTCCCCGGGGATTGGACTTGAAAAACTGTTTTTT.

The CDR3 here is CASSWGTNEQYF. The CDR3 DNA follows: TGTGCCAGCAGCTGGGGGACCAACGAGCAGTACTTC. The genes are TRBV5-5 and TRBJ2-7; D might be TRBD1 or TRBD2, each matching 5 bases. V dropped 3 bases and J dropped 5 bases, with 9 bases sitting between them. The germline CDR1 and CDR2 sequences are SGHKS and YYEKEE (reference sequence). The CDR3 is 12 residues long.

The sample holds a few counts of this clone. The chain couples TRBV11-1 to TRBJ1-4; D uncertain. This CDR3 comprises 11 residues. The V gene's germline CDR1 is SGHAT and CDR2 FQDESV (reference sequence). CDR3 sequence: CDRKANEKLFF. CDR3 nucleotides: TGTGATCGGAAGGCTAATGAAAAACTGTTTTTT.

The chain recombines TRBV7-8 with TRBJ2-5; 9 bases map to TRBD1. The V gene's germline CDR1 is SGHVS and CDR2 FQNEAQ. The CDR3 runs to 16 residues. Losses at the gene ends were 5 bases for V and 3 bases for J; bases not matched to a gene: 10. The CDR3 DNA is TGTGCCAGCAGCCCCAATCGGGACAGGGTAAAAGAGACCCAGTACTTC. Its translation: CASSPNRDRVKETQYF.

The CDR3 is CASSPSGPYNEQFF. DNA of the CDR3: TGTGCCAGCTCTCCTAGCGGGCCCTACAATGAGCAGTTCTTC. The chain joins TRBV28 to TRBJ2-1; 8 bases align to TRBD2. Per germline, CDR1 MDHEN and CDR2 SYDVKM. The length of the CDR3 is 14 residues. The V gene end was trimmed by 8 bases and the J gene end by 2 bases; junction bases not matched to a gene: 5.

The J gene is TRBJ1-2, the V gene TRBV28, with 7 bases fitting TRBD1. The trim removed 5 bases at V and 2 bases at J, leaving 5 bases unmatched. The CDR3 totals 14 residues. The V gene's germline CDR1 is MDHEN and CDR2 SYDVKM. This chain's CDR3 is CASSPDRANYGYTF. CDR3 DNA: TGTGCCAGCAGTCCTGACAGGGCAAACTATGGCTACACCTTC.

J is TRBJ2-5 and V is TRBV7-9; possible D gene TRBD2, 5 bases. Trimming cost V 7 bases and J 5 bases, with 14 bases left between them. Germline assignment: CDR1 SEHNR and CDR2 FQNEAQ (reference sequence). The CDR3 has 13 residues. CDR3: CASNSRAGETQYF. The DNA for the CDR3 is TGTGCCAGCAACTCGAGGGCGGGTGAGACCCAGTACTTC. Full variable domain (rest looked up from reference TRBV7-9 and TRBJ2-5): DTGVSQNPRHKITKRGQNVTFRCDPISEHNRLYWYRQTLGQGPEFLTYFQNEAQLEKSRLLSDRFSAERPKGSFSTLEIQRTEQGDSAMYLCASNSRAGETQYFGPGTRLLVL.

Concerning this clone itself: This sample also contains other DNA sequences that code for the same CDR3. The CDR3 here is CASSPLTSGRRYEQYF. In nucleotides, the CDR3 is TGTGCCAGCAGTCCCCTGACTAGCGGGAGACGGTACGAGCAGTACTTC. This chain links TRBV27 with TRBJ2-7; 12 bases align to TRBD2. Germline CDR1 reads MNHEY; CDR2 reads SMNVEV (reference sequence). The CDR3 sequence is 16 residues long. The J segment lost 4 bases and the V segment lost 5 bases, leaving 9 bases of the junction unmatched.

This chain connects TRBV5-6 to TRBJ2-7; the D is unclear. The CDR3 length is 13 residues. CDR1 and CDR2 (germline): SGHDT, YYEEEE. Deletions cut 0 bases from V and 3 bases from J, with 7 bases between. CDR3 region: CASSLDQDYEQYF. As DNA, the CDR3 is TGTGCCAGCAGCTTGGACCAGGACTACGAGCAGTACTTC.